The present T cell receptor (beta chain) was sequenced within a study of blood T cell repertoires in COVID-19. Overall study context: Spain, Italy and the United States supplied samples that represented acute and convalescent COVID-19. PBMCs, B-cell-depleted T cells, or T cells were the source of the cDNA or gDNA that made up the material.

There are 15 residues in the CDR3. Germline V gives CDR1 SGHVS, CDR2 FNYEAQ. The V segment lost 4 bases and the J segment 4 bases; nucleotides outside the gene matches: 4. In the original processing: Counts of nucleated cells, estimated from reference gene primer amplification, were obtained. The assay was immunoSEQ multiplex PCR, and TCRdb's table has in-frame clones only and misses some. Clonal size and the V and J genes are those of that table, whereas D and trimming came from the DNA. The profile covers about 130,000 clones, with about four fifths appearing a single time and about a sixth taken by the ten largest.

The V and J genes are TRBV7-6 and TRBJ2-1; 10 bases fit TRBD2. This clonotype originated in a woman in her forties or fifties with acute or convalescent COVID-19. The sequenced material came from peripheral blood. CDR3 sequence (DNA): TGTGCCAGCAGCTCGCAACTAGCGGGGTACAATGAGCAGTTCTTC. It codes for CASSSQLAGYNEQFF.